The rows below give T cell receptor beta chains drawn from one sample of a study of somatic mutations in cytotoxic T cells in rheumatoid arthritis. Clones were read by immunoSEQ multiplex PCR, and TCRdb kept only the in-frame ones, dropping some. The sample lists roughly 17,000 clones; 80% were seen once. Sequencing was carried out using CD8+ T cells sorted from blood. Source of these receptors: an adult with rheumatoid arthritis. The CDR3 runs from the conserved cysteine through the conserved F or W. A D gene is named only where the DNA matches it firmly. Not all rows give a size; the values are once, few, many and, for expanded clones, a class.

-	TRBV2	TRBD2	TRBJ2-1	CATHRGGGIDNEQFF	TGTGCCACACACCGGGGGGGCGGAATCGACAATGAGCAGTTCTTC
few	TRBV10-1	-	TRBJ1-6	CASSVARRSPLHF	TGCGCCAGCAGTGTGGCCAGGCGTTCACCCCTCCACTTT
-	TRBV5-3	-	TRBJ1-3	CARIRVYRNTIYF	TGTGCCAGAATTCGAGTGTACAGGAACACCATATATTTT
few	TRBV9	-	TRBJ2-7	CASSPRGYEQYF	TGTGCCAGCAGCCCCCGGGGTTACGAGCAGTACTTC
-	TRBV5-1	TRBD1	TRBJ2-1	CASSLPGQGAHNEQFF	TGCGCCAGCAGCTTACCGGGACAGGGGGCCCACAATGAGCAGTTCTTC
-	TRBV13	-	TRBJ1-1	CASSPSQTLEAFF	TGTGCCAGCAGCCCGAGCCAGACCTTAGAAGCTTTCTTT
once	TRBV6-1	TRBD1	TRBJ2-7	CASSDRGYYEQYF	TGTGCCAGCAGCGACAGGGGGTACTACGAGCAGTACTTC
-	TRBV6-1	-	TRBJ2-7	CASARVEQYF	TGTGCCAGCGCCAGGGTCGAGCAGTACTTC
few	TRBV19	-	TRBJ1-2	CASRPFDTNYGYTF	TGTGCCAGCCGGCCTTTTGATACTAACTATGGCTACACCTTC
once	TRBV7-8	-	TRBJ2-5	CASSSAGETQYF	TGTGCCAGCAGCTCCGCTGGTGAGACCCAGTACTTC
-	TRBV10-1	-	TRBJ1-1	CASSPGPNTEAFF	TGCGCCAGCAGTCCGGGACCGAACACTGAAGCTTTCTTT
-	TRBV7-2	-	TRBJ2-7	CASSPYRVFPTYEQYF	TGTGCCAGCAGCCCCTACCGCGTGTTCCCAACCTACGAGCAGTACTTC
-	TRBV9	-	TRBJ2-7	CASSRIGDRAGEQYF	TGTGCCAGCAGCCGCATAGGGGACCGGGCGGGAGAGCAGTACTTC
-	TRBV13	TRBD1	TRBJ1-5	CASSLGTGRGQPQHF	TGTGCCAGCAGCTTAGGGACAGGGAGAGGTCAGCCCCAGCATTTT
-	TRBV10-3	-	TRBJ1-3	CAISDRDGNTIYF	TGTGCCATCAGTGACAGGGATGGAAACACCATATATTTT
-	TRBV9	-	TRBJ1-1	CASSGSTGGRANTEAFF	TGTGCCAGCAGCGGGTCGACAGGAGGTAGGGCGAACACTGAAGCTTTCTTT
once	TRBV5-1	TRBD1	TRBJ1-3	CASSPRTGQAGNTIYF	TGCGCCAGCAGCCCTAGGACAGGACAAGCCGGAAACACCATATATTTT
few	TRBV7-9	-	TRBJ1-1	CASSLDRSTEAFF	TGTGCCAGCAGCTTAGACAGGTCCACTGAAGCTTTCTTT